This T cell receptor beta chain was obtained from a study of T-cell memory formation after mild COVID-19. A few counts support this clonotype. Its antigen is not identified. With constant-segment primers, 5'RACE yielded cDNA libraries of TCR alpha and TCR beta that carried sample barcodes and UMIs. MiXCR, applied by TCRdb to the 5' RACE reads, yields one record per CDR3 protein. This table has 150,000 to 200,000 distinct CDR3 sequences, approximately 14% appearing once. Study-wide results and caveats: Among contracting clones, CD4+ were mainly CM/EM and CD8+ enriched in EMRA. Memory from before infection featured some responding clones, which suggests cross-reactive memory joined. Clones shrinking from day 15 to 85 showed even CD4/CD8 mixes; later expanders tilted CD4+.

With 5 bases removed from V and 0 bases from J, the gap between germline ends came to 11 bases. The V gene's germline CDR1 is SQVTM and CDR2 ANQGSEA. CDR3 length: 13 amino acids. The receptor was derived from an adult woman who had mild COVID-19 (a few samples of this study predate the infection). Cell type and time point are not known. The chain employs TRBV29-1 and TRBJ2-7; perhaps TRBD1 as D (5 bases). The source material was PBMCs or a T cell subset sorted from them (not recorded which). CDR3 sequence (DNA): TGCAGCGTTACAGGTCTTAGCTCCTACGAGCAGTACTTC. It translates to CSVTGLSSYEQYF.